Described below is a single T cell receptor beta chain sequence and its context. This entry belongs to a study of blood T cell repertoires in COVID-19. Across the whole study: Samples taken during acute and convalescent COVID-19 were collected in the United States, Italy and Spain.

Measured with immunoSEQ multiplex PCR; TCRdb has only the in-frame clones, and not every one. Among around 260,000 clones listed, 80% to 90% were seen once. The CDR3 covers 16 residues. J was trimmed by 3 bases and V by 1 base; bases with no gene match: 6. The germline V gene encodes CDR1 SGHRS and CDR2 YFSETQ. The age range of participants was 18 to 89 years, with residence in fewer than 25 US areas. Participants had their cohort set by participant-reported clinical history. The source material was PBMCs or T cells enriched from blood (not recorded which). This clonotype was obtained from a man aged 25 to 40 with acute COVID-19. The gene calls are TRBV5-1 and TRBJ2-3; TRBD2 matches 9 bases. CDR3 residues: CASSLRLAGVTDTQYF. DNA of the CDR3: TGCGCCAGCAGCTTGAGGTTAGCGGGGGTAACAGATACGCAGTATTTT.